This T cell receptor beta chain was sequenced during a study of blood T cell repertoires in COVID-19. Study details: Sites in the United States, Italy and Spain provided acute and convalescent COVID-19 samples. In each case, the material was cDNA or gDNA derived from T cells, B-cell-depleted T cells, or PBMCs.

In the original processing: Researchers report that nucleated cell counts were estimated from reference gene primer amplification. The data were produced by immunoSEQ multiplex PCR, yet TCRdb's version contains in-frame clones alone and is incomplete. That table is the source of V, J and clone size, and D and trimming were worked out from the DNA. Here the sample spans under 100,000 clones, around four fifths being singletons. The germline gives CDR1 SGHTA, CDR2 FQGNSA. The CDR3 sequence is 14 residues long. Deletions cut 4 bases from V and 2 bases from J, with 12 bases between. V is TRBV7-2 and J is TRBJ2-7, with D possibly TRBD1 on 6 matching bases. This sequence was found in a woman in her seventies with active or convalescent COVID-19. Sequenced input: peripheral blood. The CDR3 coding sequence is TGTGCCAGCAGCTACGGACAGTGGGCCTACGAGCAGTACTTC. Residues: CASSYGQWAYEQYF.